Listed here are 4 T cell receptor beta chains from one sample, sequenced in a study of cytomegalovirus exposure and HLA in healthy donors. Profiled with immunoSEQ multiplex PCR; TCRdb holds only in-frame clones, not every one. The data show 330,000 or so clones, with 70% to 90% seen just once and about 0.8% held by the top ten. The specimen sequenced was PBMCs. Receptors were obtained from a woman under 30 in good health and CMV-seronegative.

The chain couples TRBV7-9 to TRBJ2-6; D gene ambiguous. This CDR3 has 13 amino acids. V lost 8 bases to trimming and J lost 1 base, with 6 bases between them. Germline-derived CDR1 and CDR2 are SEHNR and FQNEAQ (reference sequence). The CDR3 DNA sequence: TGTGCCAGCGGAGCTTCTGGGGCCAACGTCCTGACTTTC. The encoded protein is CASGASGANVLTF.

This clone was counted between two and nine times. Here the CDR3 DNA reads TGTGCCAGCAACGAGGGGGCCTACGAGCAGTACTTC. As protein: CASNEGAYEQYF. The chain links TRBV6-1 to TRBJ2-7, with TRBD1 as a possible D gene (6 bases). V was clipped by 7 bases and J by 2 bases, with 9 bases between them. The germline gives CDR1 MNHNS, CDR2 SASEGT. The CDR3 sequence is 12 residues long.

The V and J genes are TRBV28 and TRBJ2-7, with TRBD2 matching 9 bases. Unmatched junction bases numbered 3, after V lost 3 bases and J lost 0 bases. The CDR3 totals 15 residues. Germline loops: CDR1 MDHEN, CDR2 SYDVKM. CDR3 amino acids: CASSFPSGTSYEQYF. The DNA of the CDR3 is TGTGCCAGCAGTTTTCCTAGCGGGACCTCCTACGAGCAGTACTTC.

The chain employs TRBV9 and TRBJ2-1, with D unresolved. In germline, CDR1 is SGDLS, CDR2 YYNGEE. The germline V and J ends were trimmed by 3 bases and 9 bases, with 7 bases remaining between them. This CDR3 region has 11 residues. In DNA, the CDR3 is TGTGCCAGCAGCGCCAGTACTGAGCAGTTCTTC. Amino acids: CASSASTEQFF.